The next 16 T cell receptor beta chains were all read from a single sample in a study of OX40 agonist ivuxolimab in advanced cancers. TCRdb's copy holds only in-frame clones and misses some; the assay was immunoSEQ multiplex PCR. The profile shows about 95,000 clones, roughly 91% of them singletons. Sequenced here: CD4+ or CD8+ T cells sorted from blood, sampled in a trial of the OX40 agonist ivuxolimab. These receptors were taken from an adult with an advanced solid tumor such as melanoma, head and neck, liver or kidney cancer.

This chain links TRBV29-1 with TRBJ1-1, with 9 bases that match TRBD1. V gave up 8 bases and J gave up 7 bases; unmatched junction bases: 11. Germline V gene sequence: CDR1 SQVTM, CDR2 ANQGSEA. This CDR3 comprises 13 residues. The CDR3 sequence: CSFRGDREGEAFF. CDR3 in DNA: TGCAGCTTTAGAGGGGACAGGGAGGGTGAAGCTTTCTTT.

The rearrangement uses TRBV10-3 and TRBJ2-3; 11 bases match TRBD2. Germline V gene data show CDR1 as ENHRY and CDR2 as SYGVKD. The CDR3 totals 16 residues. V dropped 6 bases and J dropped 3; count of bases not matched to a gene: 8. CDR3 nucleotide sequence: TGTGCCATCAGCTCAACTAGCGGGAGTTGGACAGATACGCAGTATTTT. Translation: CAISSTSGSWTDTQYF.

The chain recombines TRBV7-2 with TRBJ2-7; a weak D match, TRBD1 (5 bases). Germline V gives CDR1 SGHTA, CDR2 FQGNSA. The CDR3 runs to 11 residues. Deletions cut 4 bases from V and 12 bases from J, with 13 bases between. CDR3 nucleotides: TGTGCCAGCAGCTCCCTCGGCAGGGTGTACTTC. Translating it yields CASSSLGRVYF.

The J gene is TRBJ1-1, the V gene TRBV6-5; D remains ambiguous. Per germline, CDR1 MNHEY and CDR2 SVGAGI. The V and J ends lost 6 bases and 0 bases respectively, with 14 bases between them. The CDR3 length is 15 residues. CDR3 in DNA: TGTGCCAGCAGAACCCAACCACAGCTGAACACTGAAGCTTTCTTT. Protein: CASRTQPQLNTEAFF.

This clone was recorded only once. The chain recombines TRBV29-1 with TRBJ2-7; either TRBD1 or TRBD2 may supply D (6 bases each). V was clipped by 7 bases and J by 3 bases, with 16 bases between them. Germline loops: CDR1 SQVTM, CDR2 ANQGSEA. The CDR3 runs to 13 residues. The CDR3: CSAGGGQIYEQYF. The CDR3 DNA follows: TGCAGCGCCGGGGGCGGACAGATCTACGAGCAGTACTTC.

The chain joins TRBV19 to TRBJ2-1; D is unclear. CDR1 LNHDA and CDR2 SQIVND come from the germline V gene (reference sequence). This CDR3 is built from 12 residues. The ends were cut back, 5 bases at V and 9 bases at J, with 11 bases in the middle. The CDR3 bases are TGTGCCAGTAGTCCCGAAAACACTGAGCAGTTCTTC. Its protein product is CASSPENTEQFF.

V is TRBV19 and J is TRBJ2-1; 10 bases are a match to TRBD2. V lost 1 base and J lost 9; bases outside the gene matches: 6. The germline gives CDR1 LNHDA, CDR2 SQIVND (reference sequence). The CDR3 has 15 amino acids. CDR3 region: CASSIVTSGAREQFF. In DNA form, the CDR3 reads TGTGCCAGTAGTATAGTCACTAGCGGGGCCCGTGAGCAGTTCTTC.

This clone was counted only a few times. The chain combines TRBV28 with TRBJ2-1, with TRBD2 as a possible D gene (6 bases). CDR1 and CDR2 (germline): MDHEN, SYDVKM. This CDR3 contains 15 residues. V lost 4 bases to trimming and J lost 11 bases, with 21 bases between them. The CDR3 coding sequence is TGTGCCAGCAGTTCTCGTTCGGAGGGAGAGGGTAAGCAGTTCTTC. This encodes CASSSRSEGEGKQFF.

This chain links TRBV28 with TRBJ1-4, with D possibly being TRBD1 (5 bases). Trimming removed 5 bases from V and 10 bases from J, with 14 bases in between. The CDR3 covers 13 residues. The germline gives CDR1 MDHEN, CDR2 SYDVKM. CDR3 nucleotides: TGTGCCAGCAGTGGGGGGGGAATGGGAAAACTGTTTTTT. Translation: CASSGGGMGKLFF.

This clone turned up a few times. The chain joins TRBV4-1 to TRBJ1-1, with D perhaps matching TRBD1 (5 bases). The CDR3 sequence is 18 residues long. Germline lookup yields CDR1 MGHRA and CDR2 YSYEKL. Trimming removed 1 base at V and 0 bases at J, with 18 bases between. The CDR3 spells CASSQGLRGVVMNTEAFF. CDR3 coding DNA: TGCGCCAGCAGCCAAGGCTTGAGGGGCGTCGTAATGAACACTGAAGCTTTCTTT.

The chain employs TRBV28 and TRBJ1-1; D may be TRBD1 (5 bases). CDR1 and CDR2 from the germline V gene are MDHEN and SYDVKM. The CDR3 runs to 14 residues. The V gene lost 7 bases and the J gene lost 6 bases, with 18 bases spanning the gap. This CDR3 is CASTSGGGVAEAFF. In DNA form, the CDR3 reads TGTGCCAGCACCTCAGGAGGAGGGGTGGCTGAAGCTTTCTTT.

The chain is built from TRBV4-1 and TRBJ2-7, with 11 positions matching TRBD2. Germline values: CDR1 MGHRA, CDR2 YSYEKL. The CDR3 extends over 14 amino acids. The V segment lost 7 bases and the J segment 3 bases; nucleotides outside the gene matches: 5. CDR3 sequence reads: CASTRLAGNYEQYF. The CDR3, as DNA: TGCGCCAGCACCCGACTAGCGGGGAACTACGAGCAGTACTTC.

This chain uses TRBV7-9 with TRBJ2-3; the D is unclear. Trimming shortened V by 4 bases and J by 3 bases, and 11 bases separated the two germline ends. The CDR3 spans 14 residues. Germline-derived CDR1 and CDR2 are SEHNR and FQNEAQ (reference sequence). In nucleotides, the CDR3 is TGTGCCAGCAGCTCTGTAGCCGTTACAGATACGCAGTATTTT. It translates to CASSSVAVTDTQYF. Supplemented by reference TRBV7-9 and TRBJ2-3, the full variable domain reads DTGVSQNPRHKITKRGQNVTFRCDPISEHNRLYWYRQTLGQGPEFLTYFQNEAQLEKSRLLSDRFSAERPKGSFSTLEIQRTEQGDSAMYLCASSSVAVTDTQYFGPGTRLTVL.

The chain combines TRBV27 with TRBJ2-6; 7 nucleotides match TRBD2. The V segment lost 4 bases and the J segment 2 bases; nucleotides outside the gene matches: 2. CDR1 is MNHEY and CDR2 is SMNVEV in the germline V gene (reference sequence). This CDR3 is 15 amino acids long. CDR3 in amino acids: CASSSTSAGANVLTF. The DNA for the CDR3 is TGTGCCAGCAGTTCAACTAGCGCTGGGGCCAACGTCCTGACTTTC.

The chain is built from TRBV7-9 and TRBJ2-3; D not certain. Trimming removed 1 base at V and 1 base at J, with 6 bases between. CDR3 size: 14 residues. CDR1 SEHNR and CDR2 FQNEAQ come from the germline V gene (reference sequence). The CDR3 here is CASSLGLGTDTQYF. The DNA for the CDR3 is TGTGCCAGCAGCTTAGGGTTGGGCACAGATACGCAGTATTTT.

This rearrangement joins TRBV5-1 to TRBJ2-3; D is ambiguous. This CDR3 has 15 residues. Germline V gives CDR1 SGHRS, CDR2 YFSETQ. The ends were cut back, 0 bases at V and 2 bases at J, with 10 bases in the middle. CDR3 coding DNA: TGCGCCAGCAGCTTGGTACTGCGGTTCACAGATACGCAGTATTTT. Protein sequence: CASSLVLRFTDTQYF.